The 14 T cell receptor beta chains below were found in one sample sequenced in a study of cytomegalovirus exposure and HLA in healthy donors. PCR primers comprised 60 Vbeta and 13 Jbeta primers. Clones were sequenced by immunoSEQ multiplex PCR, and TCRdb holds only the in-frame ones, with some missing. Here the sample spans about 110,000 clones, about three quarters being singletons. The sequenced material came from PBMCs. The receptors here all came from a woman aged 45-65 years in good health and CMV-seropositive.

This chain connects TRBV5-6 to TRBJ2-2, with D unclear. The CDR3 length is 15 residues. The germline V and J ends were trimmed by 0 bases and 0 bases, with 6 bases remaining between them. The germline CDR1 and CDR2 sequences are SGHDT and YYEEEE. The CDR3 protein is CASSLVPANTGELFF. In DNA form, the CDR3 reads TGTGCCAGCAGCTTGGTACCGGCGAACACCGGGGAGCTGTTTTTT.

This chain's CDR3 is CASSYSKQGDTDTQYF. DNA for the CDR3: TGTGCCAGCAGTTACTCGAAGCAGGGGGACACAGATACGCAGTATTTT. This sequence joins TRBV6-6 and TRBJ2-3, with 7 bases fitting TRBD1. The junction had 5 bases not matched to a gene; V was cut back by 0 bases and J by 2 bases. CDR1 MNHNY and CDR2 SVGAGI come from the germline V gene (reference sequence). This CDR3 has 16 amino acids.

This clone was counted between two and nine times. V usage is TRBV19 and J usage is TRBJ2-5; 8 positions agree with TRBD2. The J call is uncertain, as TRBJ2-7 better fits the DNA end. The CDR3 extends over 14 amino acids. The germline V gene encodes CDR1 LNHDA and CDR2 SQIVND (reference sequence). The CDR3 spells CASSMSGSSYEQYF. CDR3 nucleotides: TGTGCCAGTAGTATGAGCGGGAGCTCCTACGAGCAGTACTTC.

The chain carries TRBV4-3 and TRBJ2-1; tentatively, D is TRBD1 (5 bases). The CDR3 contains 16 residues. Germline CDR1 is LGHNA and CDR2 is YSLEER. The germline V and J ends were trimmed by 0 bases and 2 bases, with 11 bases remaining between them. The CDR3 spells CASSQDPKGPYNEQFF. CDR3 DNA: TGCGCCAGCAGCCAAGATCCTAAGGGGCCCTACAATGAGCAGTTCTTC.

The rearrangement links TRBV7-9 to TRBJ2-3, with 9 nucleotides matching TRBD1. With V trimmed by 4 bases and J by 4 bases, 6 bases remained unmatched. Per the germline V gene, CDR1 is SEHNR and CDR2 is FQNEAQ (reference sequence). The CDR3 totals 15 residues. CDR3 protein: CASSSRTGVADTQYF. The CDR3 DNA reads TGTGCCAGCAGCTCGAGGACAGGGGTAGCAGATACGCAGTATTTT.

The chain recombines TRBV9 with TRBJ1-6; D is undetermined. V was pared by 0 bases and J by 5 bases, with 3 bases between. There are 13 residues in the CDR3. Germline CDR1 and CDR2: SGDLS and YYNGEE. The CDR3: CASSVVDNSPLHF. DNA of the CDR3: TGTGCCAGCAGCGTAGTAGATAATTCACCCCTCCACTTT.

The rearrangement joins TRBV6-1 to TRBJ1-5; D remains unclear. Per the germline V gene, CDR1 is MNHNS and CDR2 is SASEGT. The CDR3 length is 14 residues. Trimming removed 6 bases from V and 6 bases from J, with 15 bases in between. The CDR3 spells CASSLPGRPQPQHF. In DNA form, the CDR3 reads TGTGCCAGCAGCCTCCCGGGGAGGCCTCAGCCCCAGCATTTT.

This clone was seen a few times. This chain links TRBV6-1 with TRBJ2-1, with 9 bases identical to TRBD2. Trimming cost V 6 bases and J 9 bases; bases outside gene matches: 12. Germline loops: CDR1 MNHNS, CDR2 SASEGT. The CDR3 has 15 amino acids. In DNA, the CDR3 is TGTGCCAGCAGCGACTGGGCGGGGGGGCCTAGTGAGCAGTTCTTC. This sequence encodes CASSDWAGGPSEQFF.

The chain has TRBV28 and TRBJ2-7; TRBD2 matches at 8 bases. This CDR3 is built from 16 residues. V lost 2 bases, J lost 0 bases, and 6 bases stayed unmatched. The germline gives CDR1 MDHEN, CDR2 SYDVKM. CDR3 sequence: CASSLIRAGGSYEQYF. Here the CDR3 DNA reads TGTGCCAGCAGTTTAATTCGGGCGGGGGGCTCCTACGAGCAGTACTTC. Looking up the rest from reference TRBV28 and TRBJ2-7 gives the full variable domain: DVKVTQSSRYLVKRTGEKVFLECVQDMDHENMFWYRQDPGLGLRLIYFSYDVKMKEKGDIPEGYSVSREKKERFSLILESASTNQTSMYLCASSLIRAGGSYEQYFGPGTRLTVT.

In the case of this clone: Germline is not matched at one junction end, which may reflect a read error. The chain carries TRBV14 and TRBJ2-3; 13 positions agree with TRBD2. The CDR3 extends over 13 amino acids. CDR1 and CDR2 (germline): SGHDN, FVKESK. CDR3 region: CASSARTSGGRDF. DNA for the CDR3: TGTGCCAGCAGTGCTCGGACTAGCGGGGGCAGGGATTTT.

The chain uses TRBV10-3 and TRBJ1-6, with a tentative D call TRBD1 (5 bases). CDR1 is ENHRY, CDR2 SYGVKD, per germline. The CDR3 runs to 16 residues. With 6 bases removed from V and 0 bases from J, the gap between germline ends came to 12 bases. The CDR3: CAISPQESSYNSPLHF. The CDR3, as DNA: TGTGCCATCAGCCCACAGGAGAGCTCCTATAATTCACCCCTCCACTTT.

V gene TRBV5-1 combines with J gene TRBJ2-3, with TRBD1 matching over 8 bases. Per germline, CDR1 SGHRS and CDR2 YFSETQ. Germline trimming cut 1 base from V and 6 bases from J; bases unmatched to any gene: 10. The CDR3 contains 16 residues. The CDR3 is CASSLPNQGAGDTQYF. The CDR3 coding sequence is TGCGCCAGCAGCTTGCCGAATCAGGGGGCTGGGGATACGCAGTATTTT.

A remark on this clone: A junction boundary mismatches the germline segment, possibly from a read error. V and J are TRBV7-9 and TRBJ2-7; 8 nucleotides line up with TRBD1. The CDR3 sequence is 12 residues long. Germline-derived CDR1 and CDR2 are SEHNR and FQNEAQ (reference sequence). CDR3 amino acids: CSSSLGQGEQYF. The CDR3 DNA reads as TGTTCCAGCAGCTTAGGACAGGGCGAGCAGTACTTC.

In its sample, this clone was seen a few times. The V call is TRBV5-1, the J call TRBJ2-7; no clear D. There are 13 residues in the CDR3. Germline V CDR1 and CDR2: SGHRS, YFSETQ. Trimming shortened V by 0 bases and J by 2 bases, and 6 bases separated the two germline ends. CDR3 protein: CASSLGLPYEQYF. The CDR3 coding sequence is TGCGCCAGCAGCTTGGGACTCCCCTACGAGCAGTACTTC.